Listed below are T cell receptor beta chains from one sample, sequenced in a study of OX40 agonist ivuxolimab in advanced cancers. The assay was immunoSEQ multiplex PCR, and TCRdb's table has in-frame clones only and misses some. The table includes fewer than 80,000 clones, roughly 76% detected once. The material was CD4+ or CD8+ T cells sorted from blood, obtained in a trial of the OX40 agonist ivuxolimab. The receptors shown here come from an adult with an advanced solid tumor such as melanoma, head and neck, liver or kidney cancer. Each CDR3 is given with its conserved first and last residue. A D gene is named only where the DNA matches it firmly. Clone size, where shown, is once, few, many, or a class for clones that have expanded.

clone_size: .
v_call: TRBV21-1
j_call: TRBJ2-7
cdr3_length: 14
d_call: .
cdr3_aa: CASSSRVGNHRQYF
cdr3_nt: TGTGCCAGCAGCAGTCGGGTGGGGAACCATCGGCAGTACTTC

clone_size: .
v_call: TRBV5-1
j_call: TRBJ2-3
cdr3_length: 14
d_call: .
cdr3_aa: CASSLGVFTDTQYF
cdr3_nt: TGCGCCAGCAGCTTGGGGGTTTTCACAGATACGCAGTATTTT

clone_size: .
v_call: TRBV5-1
j_call: TRBJ1-2
cdr3_length: 14
d_call: TRBD1
cdr3_aa: CASSSGGTGVGYTF
cdr3_nt: TGCGCCAGCAGCTCTGGGGGGACAGGGGTCGGCTACACCTTC

clone_size: many
v_call: TRBV19
j_call: TRBJ2-7
cdr3_length: 14
d_call: TRBD2
cdr3_aa: CASSVAGGPGEQYF
cdr3_nt: TGTGCCAGTAGCGTAGCGGGAGGGCCGGGAGAGCAGTACTTC

clone_size: .
v_call: TRBV7-9
j_call: TRBJ2-1
cdr3_length: 14
d_call: TRBD2
cdr3_aa: CASSLGLAVGEQFF
cdr3_nt: TGTGCCAGCAGCTTGGGACTAGCGGTTGGGGAGCAGTTCTTC

clone_size: .
v_call: TRBV7-8
j_call: TRBJ1-4
cdr3_length: 14
d_call: .
cdr3_aa: CASSPTQGREKLFF
cdr3_nt: TGTGCCAGCAGCCCGACCCAGGGTCGGGAAAAACTGTTTTTT

clone_size: .
v_call: TRBV30
j_call: TRBJ1-3
cdr3_length: 18
d_call: .
cdr3_aa: CAWSVRHGLGRYRNTIYF
cdr3_nt: TGTGCCTGGAGTGTTAGACATGGTTTGGGGAGGTATCGAAACACCATATATTTT

clone_size: .
v_call: TRBV27
j_call: TRBJ2-7
cdr3_length: 16
d_call: .
cdr3_aa: CASSLSNRAVGYEQYF
cdr3_nt: TGTGCCAGCAGTTTATCGAATAGGGCCGTGGGGTACGAGCAGTACTTC

clone_size: .
v_call: TRBV6-1
j_call: TRBJ2-1
cdr3_length: 13
d_call: .
cdr3_aa: CASSDPLVYEQFF
cdr3_nt: TGTGCCAGCAGTGACCCACTAGTTTACGAGCAGTTCTTC

clone_size: .
v_call: TRBV19
j_call: TRBJ2-2
cdr3_length: 14
d_call: .
cdr3_aa: CASSIRRGTGELFF
cdr3_nt: TGTGCCAGTAGTATAAGACGCGGCACCGGGGAGCTGTTTTTT

clone_size: .
v_call: TRBV4-1
j_call: TRBJ2-3
cdr3_length: 17
d_call: TRBD2
cdr3_aa: CASSQSPSGGAGDTQYF
cdr3_nt: TGCGCCAGCAGCCAGTCCCCTAGCGGGGGGGCCGGGGATACGCAGTATTTT

clone_size: .
v_call: TRBV2
j_call: TRBJ1-2
cdr3_length: 14
d_call: .
cdr3_aa: CASSEQGSYYGYTF
cdr3_nt: TGTGCCAGCAGTGAGCAGGGAAGCTACTATGGCTACACCTTC

clone_size: .
v_call: TRBV2
j_call: TRBJ1-4
cdr3_length: 15
d_call: TRBD1
cdr3_aa: CASSAQGGSNEKLFF
cdr3_nt: TGTGCCAGCAGCGCACAGGGGGGTTCTAATGAAAAACTGTTTTTT

clone_size: .
v_call: TRBV7-6
j_call: TRBJ1-4
cdr3_length: 17
d_call: TRBD1
cdr3_aa: CASSPFPRGPSNEKLFF
cdr3_nt: TGTGCCAGCAGCCCTTTTCCCAGGGGGCCCTCTAATGAAAAACTGTTTTTT

clone_size: .
v_call: TRBV27
j_call: TRBJ2-7
cdr3_length: 16
d_call: TRBD1
cdr3_aa: CASSFPDGDSPYEQYF
cdr3_nt: TGTGCCAGCAGTTTCCCCGATGGGGACAGTCCCTACGAGCAGTACTTC

clone_size: .
v_call: TRBV6-5
j_call: TRBJ2-1
cdr3_length: 16
d_call: TRBD1
cdr3_aa: CASSSLRDRGTNEQFF
cdr3_nt: TGTGCCAGCAGTTCCCTCAGGGACAGGGGCACGAATGAGCAGTTCTTC

clone_size: .
v_call: TRBV4-2
j_call: TRBJ2-1
cdr3_length: 15
d_call: TRBD2
cdr3_aa: CASSQGAGEAYEQFF
cdr3_nt: TGTGCCAGCAGCCAAGGAGCGGGAGAAGCCTATGAGCAGTTCTTC

clone_size: .
v_call: TRBV28
j_call: TRBJ2-7
cdr3_length: 15
d_call: .
cdr3_aa: CASSSPGREPYEQYF
cdr3_nt: TGTGCCAGCAGTTCCCCAGGCAGGGAACCCTACGAGCAGTACTTC

clone_size: .
v_call: TRBV5-1
j_call: TRBJ2-7
cdr3_length: 16
d_call: .
cdr3_aa: CASSPGQGSGYDEQYF
cdr3_nt: TGCGCCAGCAGCCCCGGGCAGGGGTCGGGTTACGACGAGCAGTACTTC

clone_size: few
v_call: TRBV5-1
j_call: TRBJ1-5
cdr3_length: 14
d_call: TRBD1
cdr3_aa: CASSSGTGGQPQHF
cdr3_nt: TGCGCCAGCAGCTCCGGGACAGGGGGTCAGCCCCAGCATTTT

clone_size: few
v_call: TRBV28
j_call: TRBJ2-2
cdr3_length: 16
d_call: TRBD2
cdr3_aa: CASSTHLLAVSGELFF
cdr3_nt: TGTGCCAGCAGTACCCACCTCCTAGCGGTATCCGGGGAGCTGTTTTTT

clone_size: few
v_call: TRBV5-1
j_call: TRBJ1-3
cdr3_length: 16
d_call: TRBD1
cdr3_aa: CASRLAGGASGNTIYF
cdr3_nt: TGCGCCAGCAGACTAGCAGGGGGCGCCTCTGGAAACACCATATATTTT

clone_size: .
v_call: TRBV7-2
j_call: TRBJ2-3
cdr3_length: 14
d_call: .
cdr3_aa: CASSLSRVADTQYF
cdr3_nt: TGTGCCAGCAGCTTAAGCAGGGTGGCAGATACGCAGTATTTT

clone_size: .
v_call: TRBV7-3
j_call: TRBJ2-1
cdr3_length: 14
d_call: .
cdr3_aa: CASSLFGDVNEQFF
cdr3_nt: TGTGCCAGCAGCTTATTTGGGGACGTTAATGAGCAGTTCTTC

clone_size: .
v_call: TRBV30
j_call: TRBJ1-5
cdr3_length: 14
d_call: TRBD1
cdr3_aa: CAWAGTGGNQPQHF
cdr3_nt: TGTGCCTGGGCCGGGACAGGGGGCAATCAGCCCCAGCATTTT